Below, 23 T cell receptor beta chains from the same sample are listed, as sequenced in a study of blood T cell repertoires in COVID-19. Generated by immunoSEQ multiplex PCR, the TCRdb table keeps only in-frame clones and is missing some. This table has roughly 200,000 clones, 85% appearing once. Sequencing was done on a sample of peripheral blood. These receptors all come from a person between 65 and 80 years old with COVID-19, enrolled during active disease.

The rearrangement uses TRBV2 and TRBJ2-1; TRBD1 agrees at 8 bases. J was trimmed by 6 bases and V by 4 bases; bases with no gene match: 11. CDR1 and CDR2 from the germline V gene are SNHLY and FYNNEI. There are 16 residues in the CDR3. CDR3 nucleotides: TGTGCCAGCAGTGTACCCCGGACAGGGCCCCGCAATGAGCAGTTCTTC. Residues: CASSVPRTGPRNEQFF. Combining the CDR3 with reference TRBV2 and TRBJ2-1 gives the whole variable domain EPEVTQTPSHQVTQMGQEVILRCVPISNHLYFYWYRQILGQKVEFLVSFYNNEISEKSEIFDDQFSVERPDGSNFTLKIRSTKLEDSAMYFCASSVPRTGPRNEQFFGPGTRLTVL.

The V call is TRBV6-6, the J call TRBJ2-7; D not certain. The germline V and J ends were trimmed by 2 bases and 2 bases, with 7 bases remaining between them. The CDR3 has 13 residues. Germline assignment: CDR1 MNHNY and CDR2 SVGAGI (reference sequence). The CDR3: CASSYEATYEQYF. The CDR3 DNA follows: TGTGCCAGCAGTTACGAAGCTACCTACGAGCAGTACTTC.

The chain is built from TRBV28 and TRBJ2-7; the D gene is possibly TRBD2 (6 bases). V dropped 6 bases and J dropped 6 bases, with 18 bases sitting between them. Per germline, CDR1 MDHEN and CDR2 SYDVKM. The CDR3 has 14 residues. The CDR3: CASRGPHLASEQYF. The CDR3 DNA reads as TGTGCCAGCAGAGGGCCACACCTAGCGTCCGAGCAGTACTTC. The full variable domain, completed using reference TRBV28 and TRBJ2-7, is DVKVTQSSRYLVKRTGEKVFLECVQDMDHENMFWYRQDPGLGLRLIYFSYDVKMKEKGDIPEGYSVSREKKERFSLILESASTNQTSMYLCASRGPHLASEQYFGPGTRLTVT.

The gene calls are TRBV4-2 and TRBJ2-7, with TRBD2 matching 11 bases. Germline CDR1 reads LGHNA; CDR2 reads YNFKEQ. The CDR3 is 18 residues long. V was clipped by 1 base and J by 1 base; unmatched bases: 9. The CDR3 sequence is CASSQGLGLAGKSYEQYF. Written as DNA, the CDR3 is TGTGCCAGCAGCCAAGGGCTAGGACTAGCGGGCAAATCCTACGAGCAGTACTTC.

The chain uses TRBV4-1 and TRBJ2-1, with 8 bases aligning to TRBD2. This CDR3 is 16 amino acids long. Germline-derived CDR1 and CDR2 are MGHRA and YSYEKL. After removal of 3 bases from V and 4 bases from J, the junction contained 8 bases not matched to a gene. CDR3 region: CASSQNLAGPYNEQFF. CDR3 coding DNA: TGCGCCAGCAGCCAGAACCTAGCGGGTCCATACAATGAGCAGTTCTTC.

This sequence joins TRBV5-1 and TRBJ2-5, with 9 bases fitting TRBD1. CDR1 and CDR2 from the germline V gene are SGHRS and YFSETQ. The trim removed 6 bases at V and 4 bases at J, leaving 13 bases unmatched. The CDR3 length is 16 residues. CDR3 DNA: TGCGCCAGCATAGAAGCGGGGACAGGGTTAAGAGAGACCCAGTACTTC. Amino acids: CASIEAGTGLRETQYF. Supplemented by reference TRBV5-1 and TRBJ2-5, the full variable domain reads KAGVTQTPRYLIKTRGQQVTLSCSPISGHRSVSWYQQTPGQGLQFLFEYFSETQRNKGNFPGRFSGRQFSNSRSEMNVSTLELGDSALYLCASIEAGTGLRETQYFGPGTRLLVL.

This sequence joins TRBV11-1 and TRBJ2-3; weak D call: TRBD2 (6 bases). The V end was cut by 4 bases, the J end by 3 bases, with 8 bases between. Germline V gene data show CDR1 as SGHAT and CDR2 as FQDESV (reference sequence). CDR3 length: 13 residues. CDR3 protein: CASSSGLTDTQYF. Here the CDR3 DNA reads TGTGCCAGCAGCTCCGGACTAACAGATACGCAGTATTTT.

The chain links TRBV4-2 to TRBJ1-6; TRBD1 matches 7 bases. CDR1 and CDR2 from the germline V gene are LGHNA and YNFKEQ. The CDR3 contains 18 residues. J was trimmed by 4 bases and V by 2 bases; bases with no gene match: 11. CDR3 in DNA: TGTGCCAGCAGCCAAAGGACAGGCCCAGGGGTGTATAATTCACCCCTCCACTTT. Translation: CASSQRTGPGVYNSPLHF.

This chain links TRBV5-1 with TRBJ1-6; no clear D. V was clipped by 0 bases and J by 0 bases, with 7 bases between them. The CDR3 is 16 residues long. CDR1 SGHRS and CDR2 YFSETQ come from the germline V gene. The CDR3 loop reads CASSLGESSYNSPLHF. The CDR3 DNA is TGCGCCAGCAGCTTGGGCGAGAGCTCCTATAATTCACCCCTCCACTTT.

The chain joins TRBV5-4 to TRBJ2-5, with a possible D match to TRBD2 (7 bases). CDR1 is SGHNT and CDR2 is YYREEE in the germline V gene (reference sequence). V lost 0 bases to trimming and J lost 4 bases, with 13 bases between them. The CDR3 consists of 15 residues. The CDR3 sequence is CASSLARGAGETQYF. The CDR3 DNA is TGTGCCAGCAGCTTGGCCCGGGGGGCCGGAGAGACCCAGTACTTC.

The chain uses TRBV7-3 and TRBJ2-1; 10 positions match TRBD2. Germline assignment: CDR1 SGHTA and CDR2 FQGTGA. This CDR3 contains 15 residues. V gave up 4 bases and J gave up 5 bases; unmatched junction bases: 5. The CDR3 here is CASSYTSGVHNEQFF. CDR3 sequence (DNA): TGTGCCAGCAGCTATACTAGCGGGGTCCACAATGAGCAGTTCTTC.

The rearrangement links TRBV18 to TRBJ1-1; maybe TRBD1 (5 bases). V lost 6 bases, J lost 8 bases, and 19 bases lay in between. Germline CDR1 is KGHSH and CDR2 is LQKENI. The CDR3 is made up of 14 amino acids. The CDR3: CASSDLRQGHEAFF. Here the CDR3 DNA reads TGTGCCAGCTCCGACCTGAGGCAGGGCCACGAAGCTTTCTTT.

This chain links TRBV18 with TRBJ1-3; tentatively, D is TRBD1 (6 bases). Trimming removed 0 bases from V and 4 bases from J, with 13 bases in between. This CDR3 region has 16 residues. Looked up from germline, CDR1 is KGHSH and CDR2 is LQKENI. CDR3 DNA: TGTGCCAGCTCACCACCAAGTACAGGGCCAGGAAACACCATATATTTT. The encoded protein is CASSPPSTGPGNTIYF.

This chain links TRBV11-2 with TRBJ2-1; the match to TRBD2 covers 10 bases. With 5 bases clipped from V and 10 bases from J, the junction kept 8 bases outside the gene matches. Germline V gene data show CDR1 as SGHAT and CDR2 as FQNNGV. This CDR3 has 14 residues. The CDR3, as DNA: TGTGCCAGCAGCCCTAGCGGGAGAGCAACCGAGCAGTTCTTC. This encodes CASSPSGRATEQFF.

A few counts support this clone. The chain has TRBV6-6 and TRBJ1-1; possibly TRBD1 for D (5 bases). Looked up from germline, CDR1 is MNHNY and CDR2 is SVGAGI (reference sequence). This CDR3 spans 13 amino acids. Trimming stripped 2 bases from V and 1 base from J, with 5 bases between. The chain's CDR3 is CASSYRGNTEAFF. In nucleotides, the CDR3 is TGTGCCAGCAGTTACAGGGGGAACACTGAAGCTTTCTTT.

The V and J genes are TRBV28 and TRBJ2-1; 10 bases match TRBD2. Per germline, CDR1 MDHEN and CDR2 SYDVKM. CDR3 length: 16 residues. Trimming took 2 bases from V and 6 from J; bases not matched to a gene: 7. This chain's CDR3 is CASSLVGTSVSNEQFF. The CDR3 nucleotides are TGTGCCAGCAGTTTAGTGGGGACTAGCGTGTCCAATGAGCAGTTCTTC.

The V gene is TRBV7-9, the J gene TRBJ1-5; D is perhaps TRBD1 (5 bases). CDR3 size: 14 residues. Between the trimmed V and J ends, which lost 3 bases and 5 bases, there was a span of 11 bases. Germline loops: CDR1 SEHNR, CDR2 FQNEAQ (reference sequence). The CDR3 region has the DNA TGTGCCAGCAGCTTCGGGACTGGTGATCAGCCCCAGCATTTT. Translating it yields CASSFGTGDQPQHF.

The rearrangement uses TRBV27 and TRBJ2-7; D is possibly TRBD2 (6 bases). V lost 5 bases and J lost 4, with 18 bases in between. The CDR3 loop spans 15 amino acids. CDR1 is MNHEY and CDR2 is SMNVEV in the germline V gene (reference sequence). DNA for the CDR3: TGTGCCAGCAGTCCCAACCTGGCGGGAAGGTACGAGCAGTACTTC. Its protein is CASSPNLAGRYEQYF.

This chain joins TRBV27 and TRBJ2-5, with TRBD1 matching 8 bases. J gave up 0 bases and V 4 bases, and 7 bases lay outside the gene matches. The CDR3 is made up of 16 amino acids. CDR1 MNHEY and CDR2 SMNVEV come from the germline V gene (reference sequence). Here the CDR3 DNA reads TGTGCCAGCAGTTCCACCTACAGGGGGTACCAAGAGACCCAGTACTTC. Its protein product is CASSSTYRGYQETQYF.

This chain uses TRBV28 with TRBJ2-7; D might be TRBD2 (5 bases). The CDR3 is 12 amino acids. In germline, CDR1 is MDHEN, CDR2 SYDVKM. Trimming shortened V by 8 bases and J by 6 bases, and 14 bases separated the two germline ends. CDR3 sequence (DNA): TGTGCCAGCGCCCTACTAGTTGGCGAGCAGTACTTC. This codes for CASALLVGEQYF.

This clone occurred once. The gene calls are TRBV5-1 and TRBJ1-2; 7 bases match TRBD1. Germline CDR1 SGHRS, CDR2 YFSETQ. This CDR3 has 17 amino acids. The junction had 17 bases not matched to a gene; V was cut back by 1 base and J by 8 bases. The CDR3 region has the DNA TGCGCCAGCAGCTTGAATACCGACAGGGCTGGTCCGAAGGGCTACACCTTC. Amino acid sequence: CASSLNTDRAGPKGYTF.

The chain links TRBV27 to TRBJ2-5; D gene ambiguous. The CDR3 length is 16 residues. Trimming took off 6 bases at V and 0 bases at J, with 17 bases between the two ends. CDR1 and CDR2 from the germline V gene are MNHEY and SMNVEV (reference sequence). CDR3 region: CASSPMVTENQETQYF. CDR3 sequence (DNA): TGTGCCAGCAGCCCAATGGTTACAGAAAACCAAGAGACCCAGTACTTC.

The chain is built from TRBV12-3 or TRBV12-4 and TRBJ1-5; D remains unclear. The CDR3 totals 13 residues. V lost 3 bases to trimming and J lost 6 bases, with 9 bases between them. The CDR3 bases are TGTGCCAGCAGTTTTGGTGCAGGTCAGCCCCAGCATTTT. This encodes CASSFGAGQPQHF.